Listed here are 3 T cell receptor beta chains from one sample, sequenced in a study of regulatory dendritic cells for organ transplantation. The assay was immunoSEQ multiplex PCR, and TCRdb's table has in-frame clones only and misses some. This table holds around 30,000 clones, 82% found once. Sequencing used naive CD8+ T cells from blood. Subset reported: CD45RA+ naive T cells. Receptor source: a human donor in good health.

V is TRBV7-9 and J is TRBJ2-7; 8 bases are a match to TRBD2. The V and J ends lost 3 bases and 1 base, in that order; junction bases with no gene match: 2. The CDR3 totals 14 residues. Per germline, CDR1 SEHNR and CDR2 FQNEAQ (reference sequence). CDR3 sequence reads: CASSFGTRSYEQYF. In DNA form, the CDR3 reads TGTGCCAGCAGCTTTGGGACTAGATCCTACGAGCAGTACTTC.

Only one count was recorded for this clone. This sequence joins TRBV2 and TRBJ2-7; D may be TRBD1 (5 bases). This CDR3 has 15 amino acids. The ends were cut back, 5 bases at V and 0 bases at J, with 14 bases in the middle. The germline V gene has CDR1 SNHLY and CDR2 FYNNEI. The CDR3 loop is CASSRGPTDSYEQYF. In DNA form, the CDR3 reads TGTGCCAGCAGTAGGGGTCCGACAGACTCCTACGAGCAGTACTTC.

The rearrangement uses TRBV9 and TRBJ1-1; no definite D call. Germline V gene lookup returns CDR1 SGDLS and CDR2 YYNGEE. V dropped 7 bases and J dropped 0 bases, with 19 bases sitting between them. This CDR3 is built from 16 residues. The CDR3 region has the DNA TGTGCCAGCGCTGAGGGTGGAGGCGGGGTGAACACTGAAGCTTTCTTT. Encoded protein: CASAEGGGGVNTEAFF. Based on the CDR3 plus reference TRBV9 and TRBJ1-1, the full variable domain is DSGVTQTPKHLITATGQRVTLRCSPRSGDLSVYWYQQSLDQGLQFLIQYYNGEERAKGNILERFSAQQFPDLHSELNLSSLELGDSALYFCASAEGGGGVNTEAFFGQGTRLTVV.